A selection of T cell receptor beta chains follows, all from one sample in a study of cytomegalovirus exposure and HLA in healthy donors. Assay: immunoSEQ multiplex PCR; the TCRdb copy retains only in-frame clones and omits some. The table lists 100,000 or so clones, 78% of them singletons. The sequenced sample consisted of PBMCs. Source of these receptors: a male donor in good health and CMV-seronegative. CDR3s include the opening cysteine and the closing phenylalanine or tryptophan. The order of the fields is D gene, J gene, clone size, V gene, CDR3 DNA, CDR3 protein. D genes are given only for firm matches. A row's size may be missing; if present it is once, few, many or a size class.

.,TRBJ2-7,.,TRBV19,TGTGCCAGTACGCACGGGTCCCAGCAGTACTTC,CASTHGSQQYF
TRBD2,TRBJ2-3,.,TRBV5-6,TGTGCCAGCAGCCTTAGGACTAGCGGGAGGGCTGATACGCAGTATTTT,CASSLRTSGRADTQYF
.,TRBJ1-5,.,TRBV28,TGTGCCAGCAGGAAGCCAGGGGCAGGCAATCAGCCCCAGCATTTT,CASRKPGAGNQPQHF
.,TRBJ1-1,.,TRBV11-3,TGTGCCAGCAGCTTAGATCGGCGGGCCACTGAAGCTTTCTTT,CASSLDRRATEAFF
.,TRBJ1-2,.,TRBV19,TGTGCCAGTAGGACCTATCGGACAGAAAACTATGGCTACACCTTC,CASRTYRTENYGYTF
.,TRBJ2-3,.,TRBV7-9,TGTGCCAGCAGCCCTCTCCGTGATACGCAGTATTTT,CASSPLRDTQYF
TRBD1,TRBJ1-1,.,TRBV19,TGTGCCAGTAGGACAGGGGGCAACACTGAAGCTTTCTTT,CASRTGGNTEAFF
.,TRBJ2-5,few,TRBV7-9,TGTGCCAGCAGCTCCGGCTTTCAGGGGCGGGAGACCCAGTACTTC,CASSSGFQGRETQYF
.,TRBJ1-4,.,TRBV11-2,TGTGCCAGCAGCCCCGGACAGCTACTGTTTTTT,CASSPGQLLFF
TRBD2,TRBJ2-7,.,TRBV29-1,TGCAGCGTTGGAGGAGCGGGAGTGGACTACGAGCAGTACTTC,CSVGGAGVDYEQYF
.,TRBJ2-7,.,TRBV5-1,TGCGCCAGCAGCTTGGGACTAGAGGGCGAGCAGTACTTC,CASSLGLEGEQYF
.,TRBJ2-1,once,TRBV7-2,TGTGCCAGCAGCTCCCGTGGGACTTTCAATGAGCAGTTCTTC,CASSSRGTFNEQFF
.,TRBJ2-1,.,TRBV29-1,TGCAGCGTTGAAATCATAGCACATGAGCAGTTCTTC,CSVEIIAHEQFF
TRBD2,TRBJ2-2,.,TRBV28,TGTGCCAGCAGATCCCCGATTAGCGGGAGATTTGCCGGGGAGCTGTTTTTT,CASRSPISGRFAGELFF
.,TRBJ2-7,.,TRBV7-2,TGTGCCAGCAGTCTCGACAGAAATGCCGACTACGAGCAGTACTTC,CASSLDRNADYEQYF
.,TRBJ2-1,.,TRBV11-2,TGTGCCAGCAGCCCTCCGCTAGGATCGAGTCCCCGCAATGAGCAGTTCTTC,CASSPPLGSSPRNEQFF
.,TRBJ2-7,.,TRBV27,TGTGCCAGCAGTTTAGGACAAAGCTACGAGCAGTACTTC,CASSLGQSYEQYF
TRBD2,TRBJ2-7,.,TRBV6-1,TGTGCCAGCAGTGAAGCCCCCGGGGGGGCCACCTACGAGCAGTACTTC,CASSEAPGGATYEQYF
.,TRBJ2-2,.,TRBV9,TGTGCCAGCATCGTCCAGGGGCCGTACACCGGGGAGCTGTTTTTT,CASIVQGPYTGELFF
.,TRBJ2-7,few,TRBV5-4,TGTGCCAGCAGCTCCTCAAAAGGACTACCCTACGAGCAGTACTTC,CASSSSKGLPYEQYF
TRBD1,TRBJ2-5,once,TRBV7-3,TGTGCCAGCAGCTTCGGACAGGGAGAGACCCAGTACTTC,CASSFGQGETQYF
.,TRBJ1-2,.,TRBV27,TGTGCCAGCAGCCCCACGCTAAACTATGGCTACACCTTC,CASSPTLNYGYTF
.,TRBJ2-5,.,TRBV9,TGTGCCAGCAGCCCCGCGGGTCATATAACACAAGAGACCCAGTACTTC,CASSPAGHITQETQYF
TRBD1,TRBJ2-1,.,TRBV27,TGTGCCAGCAGTGGGGACAGGGTCCGGGGTGAGCAGTTCTTC,CASSGDRVRGEQFF
TRBD1,TRBJ2-3,.,TRBV19,TGTGCCAGTAGTCTTCTTCCGACAGGGATCACAGATACGCAGTATTTT,CASSLLPTGITDTQYF
.,TRBJ2-7,.,TRBV14,TGTGCCAGCAGCCAAGTACCCGGCTACGAGCAGTACTTC,CASSQVPGYEQYF
TRBD1,TRBJ2-2,.,TRBV6-4,TGTGCCAGCAGTGCCCTGACAGGGGGCGAGACCGGGGAGCTGTTTTTT,CASSALTGGETGELFF
.,TRBJ2-3,.,TRBV7-9,TGTGCCAGCAGCTTAGGGGCCACAGATACGCAGTATTTT,CASSLGATDTQYF
TRBD2,TRBJ2-3,few,TRBV5-1,TGCGCCAGCAGTCGACTAGCGGGAGGGGGGCGCACAGATACGCAGTATTTT,CASSRLAGGGRTDTQYF
.,TRBJ2-5,.,TRBV4-2,TGTGCCAGCAGCCCCGGCGGGGGAGCCCGGACAGCCCAAGAGACCCAGTACTTC,CASSPGGGARTAQETQYF
.,TRBJ2-7,.,TRBV18,TGTGCCAGCTCACCGAAGGACAGCTCCTACGAGCAGTACTTC,CASSPKDSSYEQYF
TRBD2,TRBJ2-7,.,TRBV25-1,TGTGCCAGCAGTGAAAAGGGACTAGCTTCCTACGAGCAGTACTTC,CASSEKGLASYEQYF
.,TRBJ2-6,.,TRBV19,TGTGCCAGTAGTTACGGGACATCCAACGTCCTGACTTTC,CASSYGTSNVLTF
TRBD2,TRBJ2-3,few,TRBV7-2,TGTGCCAGCAGCTTATCCACTAGCGGGAGGGTTACGCAGTATTTT,CASSLSTSGRVTQYF
TRBD1,TRBJ2-7,.,TRBV28,TGTGCCAGCAGTACTCAGGGGGTAGGCTCCTACGAGCAGTACTTC,CASSTQGVGSYEQYF
TRBD2,TRBJ2-5,once,TRBV18,TGTGCCAGCTCACCACCTAGCGGGAGCCCCCCGGTGACCCAGTACTTC,CASSPPSGSPPVTQYF
TRBD2,TRBJ2-2,.,TRBV27,TGTGCCAGCAGTTGGCGAGCGGGAGGATTAAACACCGGGGAGCTGTTTTTT,CASSWRAGGLNTGELFF
.,TRBJ2-3,few,TRBV2,TGTGCCAGCAGTTCCCTAGGCACAGATACGCAGTATTTT,CASSSLGTDTQYF
.,TRBJ1-1,.,TRBV7-2,TGTGCCAGCAGCCCCCGAAGACAGCTAGAAGCTTTCTTT,CASSPRRQLEAFF
TRBD1,TRBJ1-5,.,TRBV15,TGTGCCACCAGCAGAGATCGACAGGGCCACTCCAATCAGCCCCAGCATTTT,CATSRDRQGHSNQPQHF
.,TRBJ1-1,.,TRBV6-1,TGTGCCAGCAGTGGCAGGGTCTACCCTGAAGCTTTCTTT,CASSGRVYPEAFF
.,TRBJ2-6,.,TRBV7-9,TGTTCCAGCAGCCCCAGGCGAAAATCTGGGGCCAACGTCCTGACTTTC,CSSSPRRKSGANVLTF
TRBD2,TRBJ2-7,.,TRBV10-2,TGCGCCAGCAGCGCGGGGGACGAGCAGTACTTC,CASSAGDEQYF
.,TRBJ2-5,.,TRBV18,TGTGCCAGCACCCCTATTCTTCAAGAGACCCAGTACTTC,CASTPILQETQYF
TRBD2,TRBJ2-2,.,TRBV19,TGTGCCAGTAGTACGGGAGGCCCCGGGGAGCTGTTTTTT,CASSTGGPGELFF
TRBD1,TRBJ2-2,.,TRBV5-8,TGTGCCAGCAGACCACCGGGACAGGGGGCTGGGGAGCTGTTTTTT,CASRPPGQGAGELFF